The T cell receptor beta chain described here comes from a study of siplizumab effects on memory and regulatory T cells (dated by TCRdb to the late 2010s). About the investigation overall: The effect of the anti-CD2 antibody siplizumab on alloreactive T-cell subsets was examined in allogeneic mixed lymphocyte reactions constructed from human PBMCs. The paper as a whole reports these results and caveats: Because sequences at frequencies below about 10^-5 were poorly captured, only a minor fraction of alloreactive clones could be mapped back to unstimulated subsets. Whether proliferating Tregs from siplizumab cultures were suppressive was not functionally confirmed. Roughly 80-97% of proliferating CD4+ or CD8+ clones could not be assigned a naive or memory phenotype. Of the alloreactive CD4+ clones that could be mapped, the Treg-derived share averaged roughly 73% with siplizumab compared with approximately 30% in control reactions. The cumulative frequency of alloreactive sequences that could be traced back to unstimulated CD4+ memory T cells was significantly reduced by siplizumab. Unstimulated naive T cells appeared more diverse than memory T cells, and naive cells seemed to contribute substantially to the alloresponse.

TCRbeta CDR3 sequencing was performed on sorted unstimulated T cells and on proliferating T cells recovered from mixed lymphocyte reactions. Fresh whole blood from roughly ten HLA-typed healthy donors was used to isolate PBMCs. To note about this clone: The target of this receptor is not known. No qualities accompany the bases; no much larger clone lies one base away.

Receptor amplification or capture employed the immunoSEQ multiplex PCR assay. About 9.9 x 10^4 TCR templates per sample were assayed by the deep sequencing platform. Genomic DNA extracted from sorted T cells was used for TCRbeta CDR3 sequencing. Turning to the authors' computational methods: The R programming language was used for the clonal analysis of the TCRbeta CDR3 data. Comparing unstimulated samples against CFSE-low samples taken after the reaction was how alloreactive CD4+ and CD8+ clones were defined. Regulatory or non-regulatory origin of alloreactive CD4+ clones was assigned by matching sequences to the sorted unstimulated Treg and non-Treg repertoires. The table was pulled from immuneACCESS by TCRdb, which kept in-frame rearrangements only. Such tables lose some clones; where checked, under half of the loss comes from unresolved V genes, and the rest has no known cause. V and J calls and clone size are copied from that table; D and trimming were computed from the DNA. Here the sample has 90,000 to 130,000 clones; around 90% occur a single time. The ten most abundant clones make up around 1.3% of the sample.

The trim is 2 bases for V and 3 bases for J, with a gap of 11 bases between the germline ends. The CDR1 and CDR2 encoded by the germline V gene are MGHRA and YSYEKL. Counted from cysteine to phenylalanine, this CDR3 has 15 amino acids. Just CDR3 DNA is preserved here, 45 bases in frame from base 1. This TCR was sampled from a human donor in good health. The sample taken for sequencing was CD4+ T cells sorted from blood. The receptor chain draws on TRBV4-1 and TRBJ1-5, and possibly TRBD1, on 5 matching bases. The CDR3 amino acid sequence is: CASSQLLGTNQPQHF. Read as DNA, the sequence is TGCGCCAGCAGCCAATTGTTAGGGACCAATCAGCCCCAGCATTTT.